One sample yielded the 17 T cell receptor beta chains listed below, sequenced in a study of blood T cell repertoires in COVID-19. Some clones are missing from TCRdb's copy, which holds only in-frame ones; the method was immunoSEQ multiplex PCR. The profile shows about 400,000 clones, approximately 88% of them singletons. The sequenced material came from PBMCs or T cells enriched from blood (not recorded which). The receptors were gathered from a woman aged 35 to 49 with acute COVID-19.

This clone was picked up a small number of times. The gene calls are TRBV10-3 and TRBJ1-2; the D is unclear. The CDR3 loop spans 13 amino acids. Looked up from germline, CDR1 is ENHRY and CDR2 is SYGVKD. V gave up 0 bases and J gave up 8 bases, with 10 bases separating them. CDR3 nucleotide sequence: TGTGCCATCAGTGAGTCGTCCCCGGGGGGCTACACCTTC. Translation: CAISESSPGGYTF.

This clone has more than one count but fewer than ten. Different DNA sequences within this sample yield the same CDR3. The chain couples TRBV18 to TRBJ1-3; TRBD1 matches at 7 bases. V shed 3 bases, J shed 3 bases, and the junction held 2 bases outside the gene matches. The CDR3 is 14 residues long. Germline CDR1 reads KGHSH; CDR2 reads LQKENI. Here the CDR3 reads CASSPQGDGNTIYF. CDR3 in DNA: TGTGCCAGCTCACCTCAGGGGGATGGAAACACCATATATTTT.

The CDR3 reads CASSQGHSNQPQHF. The CDR3 DNA follows: TGCGCCAGCAGCCAGGGACACTCCAATCAGCCCCAGCATTTT. V gene TRBV4-1 combines with J gene TRBJ1-5; D possibly corresponds to TRBD1 (6 bases). V shed 3 bases and J shed 3 bases, with 9 bases lying between them. This CDR3 spans 14 amino acids. Germline values: CDR1 MGHRA, CDR2 YSYEKL.

The chain carries TRBV2 and TRBJ2-1; 7 nucleotides match TRBD1. The CDR3 extends over 13 amino acids. Germline trimming cut 5 bases from V and 9 bases from J; bases unmatched to any gene: 7. Germline V gives CDR1 SNHLY, CDR2 FYNNEI. CDR3 amino acids: CASSRDSSGEQFF. The CDR3 coding sequence is TGTGCCAGCAGTAGGGACAGCTCGGGTGAGCAGTTCTTC. Combining the CDR3 with reference TRBV2 and TRBJ2-1 gives the whole variable domain EPEVTQTPSHQVTQMGQEVILRCVPISNHLYFYWYRQILGQKVEFLVSFYNNEISEKSEIFDDQFSVERPDGSNFTLKIRSTKLEDSAMYFCASSRDSSGEQFFGPGTRLTVL.

This clone was seen once. At the DNA level, this CDR3 is encoded by other sequences in the same sample as well. The CDR3 spells CASSNRGRGTEAFF. Here the CDR3 DNA reads TGTGCCAGCTCAAACAGGGGGCGCGGTACTGAAGCTTTCTTT. V gene TRBV6-5 combines with J gene TRBJ1-1, with 9 nucleotides matching TRBD1. The CDR3 runs 14 residues. Germline V gene sequence: CDR1 MNHEY, CDR2 SVGAGI. The ends lost 8 bases at V and 5 bases at J; junction bases unmatched: 9.

The table lists this clone with a few counts. The chain links TRBV18 to TRBJ1-2; TRBD1 matches at 8 bases. Germline CDR1 is KGHSH and CDR2 is LQKENI. Trimming removed 3 bases from V and 6 bases from J; junction bases left unmatched: 12. The CDR3 is 16 residues long. In nucleotides, the CDR3 is TGTGCCAGCTCACCCGGAGGACAGGGCATACGAAATGGCTACACCTTC. Translation: CASSPGGQGIRNGYTF.

The genes are TRBV5-1 and TRBJ2-3; D remains ambiguous. Trimming took off 0 bases at V and 3 bases at J, with 11 bases between the two ends. This CDR3 is built from 15 residues. CDR1 SGHRS and CDR2 YFSETQ come from the germline V gene. The CDR3 loop reads CASSLDGTGTDTQYF. CDR3 in DNA: TGCGCCAGCAGCTTGGATGGTACCGGGACAGATACGCAGTATTTT.

The chain combines TRBV7-9 with TRBJ2-1; a possible D gene is TRBD2 (7 bases). CDR1 is SEHNR, CDR2 FQNEAQ, per germline (reference sequence). Trimming pared 2 bases from V and 4 bases from J, leaving 18 bases between. CDR3 length equals 17 residues. This chain's CDR3 is CASSLTGGGGTYNEQFF. The CDR3 nucleotides read TGTGCCAGCAGCTTAACAGGAGGCGGGGGCACGTACAATGAGCAGTTCTTC. Drawing the rest from reference TRBV7-9 and TRBJ2-1, the complete variable domain is DTGVSQNPRHKITKRGQNVTFRCDPISEHNRLYWYRQTLGQGPEFLTYFQNEAQLEKSRLLSDRFSAERPKGSFSTLEIQRTEQGDSAMYLCASSLTGGGGTYNEQFFGPGTRLTVL.

The chain carries TRBV12-3 or TRBV12-4 and TRBJ2-7, with D uncertain. V was trimmed by 0 bases and J by 7 bases, leaving 4 bases between them. The CDR3 sequence is 11 residues long. CDR3 residues: CASSLAIEQYF. The CDR3 DNA reads as TGTGCCAGCAGTTTAGCAATAGAGCAGTACTTC.

The gene calls are TRBV12-5 and TRBJ2-1; 8 bases fit TRBD1. Trimming took 1 base from V and 5 from J; bases not matched to a gene: 1. Germline V gene lookup returns CDR1 LGHNT and CDR2 FRNRAP. The CDR3 covers 14 residues. The CDR3 region is CASGLGQGNNEQFF. The CDR3 region has the DNA TGTGCTAGTGGTTTGGGACAGGGGAACAATGAGCAGTTCTTC.

The chain combines TRBV30 with TRBJ1-1; 8 nucleotides line up with TRBD1. The CDR3 is made up of 13 amino acids. The V gene's germline CDR1 is GTSNPN and CDR2 SVGIG (reference sequence). Trimming cost V 2 bases and J 9 bases; bases outside gene matches: 8. CDR3 sequence (DNA): TGTGCCTGGAGTCCCCGCACAGGGGGAAAAGCTTTCTTT. The encoded protein is CAWSPRTGGKAFF. The complete variable domain, with remaining parts taken from reference TRBV30 and TRBJ1-1, reads SQTIHQWPATLVQPVGSPLSLECTVEGTSNPNLYWYRQAAGRGLQLLFYSVGIGQISSEVPQNLSASRPQDRQFILSSKKLLLSDSGFYLCAWSPRTGGKAFFGQGTRLTVV.

For this clone: The identical CDR3 is also encoded by other nucleotide sequences in the sample. The V and J genes are TRBV30 and TRBJ2-7, with 8 bases that match TRBD1. With V trimmed by 0 bases and J by 4 bases, 2 bases remained unmatched. The CDR3 length is 13 residues. Germline CDR1 is GTSNPN and CDR2 is SVGIG (reference sequence). CDR3 residues: CAWSVQGAYEQYF. DNA for the CDR3: TGTGCCTGGAGTGTTCAGGGGGCGTACGAGCAGTACTTC.

The gene calls are TRBV11-2 and TRBJ1-6; D is possibly TRBD1 (6 bases). CDR3 length equals 16 residues. V shed 4 bases and J shed 0 bases, with 10 bases lying between them. Germline-derived CDR1 and CDR2 are SGHAT and FQNNGV. CDR3 sequence (DNA): TGTGCCAGCAGCTCCCAGGGGAGCTCCTATAATTCACCCCTCCACTTT. It is translated as CASSSQGSSYNSPLHF.

This clone showed up just a few times. The chain uses TRBV4-2 and TRBJ2-2; 7 bases fit TRBD2. V was pared by 3 bases and J by 4 bases, with 11 bases of the junction left unmatched. The CDR3 loop spans 17 amino acids. Germline CDR1 LGHNA, CDR2 YNFKEQ. This CDR3 is CASSHGEGLALTGELFF. The CDR3 nucleotides read TGTGCCAGCAGCCACGGGGAGGGGCTAGCACTCACCGGGGAGCTGTTTTTT.

A word on this clone: Other DNA sequences in this sample translate to the same CDR3. This chain connects TRBV7-9 to TRBJ2-5; weak D call: TRBD1 (5 bases). Trimming took 5 bases from V and 4 from J, leaving 11 bases between them. The germline V gene encodes CDR1 SEHNR and CDR2 FQNEAQ (reference sequence). The CDR3 sequence is 13 residues long. CDR3 DNA: TGTGCCAGCAGCCTAAGGGGTGGAGAGACCCAGTACTTC. It yields the protein CASSLRGGETQYF.

This chain uses TRBV5-1 with TRBJ1-1; D gene unclear. Germline CDR1 reads SGHRS; CDR2 reads YFSETQ. Trimming cost V 6 bases and J 0 bases, with 12 bases left between them. The CDR3 loop spans 14 amino acids. CDR3 in amino acids: CASTEYNMNTEAFF. The CDR3 nucleotides read TGCGCCAGCACAGAATACAACATGAACACTGAAGCTTTCTTT. Filled out from reference TRBV5-1 and TRBJ1-1, the complete variable domain reads KAGVTQTPRYLIKTRGQQVTLSCSPISGHRSVSWYQQTPGQGLQFLFEYFSETQRNKGNFPGRFSGRQFSNSRSEMNVSTLELGDSALYLCASTEYNMNTEAFFGQGTRLTVV.

The V call is TRBV2, the J call TRBJ1-1; D possibly corresponds to TRBD1 (5 bases). The V gene lost 0 bases and the J gene lost 6 bases, with 11 bases spanning the gap. This CDR3 has 14 residues. CDR1 is SNHLY, CDR2 FYNNEI, per germline. CDR3 sequence reads: CASSEALGGAEAFF. CDR3 sequence (DNA): TGTGCCAGCAGTGAAGCGCTGGGGGGGGCTGAAGCTTTCTTT.